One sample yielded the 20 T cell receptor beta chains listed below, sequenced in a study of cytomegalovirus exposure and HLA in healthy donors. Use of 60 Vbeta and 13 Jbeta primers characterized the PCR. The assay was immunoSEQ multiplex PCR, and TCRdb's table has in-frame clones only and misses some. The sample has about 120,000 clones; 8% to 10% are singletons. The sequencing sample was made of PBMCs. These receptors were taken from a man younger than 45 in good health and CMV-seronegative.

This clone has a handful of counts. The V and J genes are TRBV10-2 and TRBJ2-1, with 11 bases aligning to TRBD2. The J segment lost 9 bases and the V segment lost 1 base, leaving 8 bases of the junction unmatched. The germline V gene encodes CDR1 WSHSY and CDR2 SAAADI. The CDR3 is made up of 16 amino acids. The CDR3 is CASSEFVAGGQIEQFF. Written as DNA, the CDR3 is TGCGCCAGCAGTGAGTTTGTAGCGGGAGGGCAGATTGAGCAGTTCTTC.

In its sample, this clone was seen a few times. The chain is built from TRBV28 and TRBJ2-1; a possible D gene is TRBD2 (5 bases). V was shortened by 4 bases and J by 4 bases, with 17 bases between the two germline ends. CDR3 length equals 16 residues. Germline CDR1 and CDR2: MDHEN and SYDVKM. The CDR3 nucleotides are TGTGCCAGCAGTTCCCCAGCGGAAAGGCTTTACAATGAGCAGTTCTTC. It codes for CASSSPAERLYNEQFF.

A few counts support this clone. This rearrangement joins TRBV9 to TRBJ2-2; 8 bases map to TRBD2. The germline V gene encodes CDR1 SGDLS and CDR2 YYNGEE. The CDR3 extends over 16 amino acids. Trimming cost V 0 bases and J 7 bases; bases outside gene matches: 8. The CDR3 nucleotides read TGTGCCAGCAGCGTAGAAGTTAGCGGGAACGTCGGGGAGCTGTTTTTT. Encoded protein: CASSVEVSGNVGELFF.

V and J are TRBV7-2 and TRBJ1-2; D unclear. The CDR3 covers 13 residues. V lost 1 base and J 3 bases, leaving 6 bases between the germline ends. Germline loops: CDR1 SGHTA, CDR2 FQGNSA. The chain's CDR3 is CASSLVQDYGYTF. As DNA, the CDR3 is TGTGCCAGCAGCTTAGTACAAGACTATGGCTACACCTTC.

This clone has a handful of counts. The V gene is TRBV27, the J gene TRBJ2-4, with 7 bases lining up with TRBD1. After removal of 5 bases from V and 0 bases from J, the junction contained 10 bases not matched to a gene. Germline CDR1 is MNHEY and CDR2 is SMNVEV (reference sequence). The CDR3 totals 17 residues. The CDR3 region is CASSPPTTGIAKNIQYF. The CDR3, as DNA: TGTGCCAGCAGTCCCCCCACGACAGGGATAGCCAAAAACATTCAGTACTTC.

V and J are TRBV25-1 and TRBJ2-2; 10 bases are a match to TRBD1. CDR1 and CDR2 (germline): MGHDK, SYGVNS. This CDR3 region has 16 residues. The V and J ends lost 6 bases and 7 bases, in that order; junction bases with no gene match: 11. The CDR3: CASSGQGTGVGGELFF. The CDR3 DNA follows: TGTGCCAGCAGCGGTCAAGGGACAGGGGTTGGCGGGGAGCTGTTTTTT.

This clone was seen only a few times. The CDR3 protein is CASSIGQPYEQYF. The CDR3 coding sequence is TGTGCCAGCAGCATCGGACAGCCCTACGAGCAGTACTTC. The chain recombines TRBV7-2 with TRBJ2-7, with a weak D call TRBD1 (6 bases). CDR3 length: 13 amino acids. Germline values: CDR1 SGHTA, CDR2 FQGNSA. Trimming took 5 bases from V and 2 from J, leaving 10 bases between them.

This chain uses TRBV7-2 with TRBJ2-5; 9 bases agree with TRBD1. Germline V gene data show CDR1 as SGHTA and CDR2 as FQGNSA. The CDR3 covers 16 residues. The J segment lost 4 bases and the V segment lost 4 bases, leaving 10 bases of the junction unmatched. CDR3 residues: CASSSFFTGQGETQYF. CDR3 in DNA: TGTGCCAGCAGCTCGTTTTTTACGGGACAGGGAGAGACCCAGTACTTC.

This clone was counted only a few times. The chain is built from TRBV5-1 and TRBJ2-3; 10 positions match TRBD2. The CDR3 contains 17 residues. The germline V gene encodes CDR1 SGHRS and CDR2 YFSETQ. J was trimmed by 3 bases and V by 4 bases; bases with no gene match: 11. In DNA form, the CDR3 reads TGCGCCAGCAGCCGAGGAACTAGCGGGACCACAACAGATACGCAGTATTTT. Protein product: CASSRGTSGTTTDTQYF.

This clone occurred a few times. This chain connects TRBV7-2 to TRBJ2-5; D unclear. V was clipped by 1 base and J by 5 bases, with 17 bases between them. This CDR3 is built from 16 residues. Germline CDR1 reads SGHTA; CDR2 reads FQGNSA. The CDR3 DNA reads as TGTGCCAGCAGCTTAGGAGGCTACCTGAGGTACGAGACCCAGTACTTC. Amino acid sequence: CASSLGGYLRYETQYF.

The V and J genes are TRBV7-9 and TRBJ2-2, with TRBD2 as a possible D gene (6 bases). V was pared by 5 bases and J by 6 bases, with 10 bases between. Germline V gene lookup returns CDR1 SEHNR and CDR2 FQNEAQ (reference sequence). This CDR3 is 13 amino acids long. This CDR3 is CASSPGGAGELFF. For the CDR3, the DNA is TGTGCCAGCAGCCCCGGCGGGGCCGGGGAGCTGTTTTTT.

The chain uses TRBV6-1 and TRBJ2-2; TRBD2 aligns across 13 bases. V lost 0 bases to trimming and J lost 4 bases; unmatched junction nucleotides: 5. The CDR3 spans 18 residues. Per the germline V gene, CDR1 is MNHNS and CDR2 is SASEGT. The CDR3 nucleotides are TGTGCCAGCAGTGAAGCGAGACTAGCGGGAGGCGGCACCGGGGAGCTGTTTTTT. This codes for CASSEARLAGGGTGELFF.

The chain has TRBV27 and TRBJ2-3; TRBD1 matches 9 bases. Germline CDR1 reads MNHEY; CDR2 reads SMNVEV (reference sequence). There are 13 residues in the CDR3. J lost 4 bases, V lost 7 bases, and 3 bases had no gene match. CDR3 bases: TGTGCCAGCAAGGGACAGGGATCAGATACGCAGTATTTT. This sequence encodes CASKGQGSDTQYF.

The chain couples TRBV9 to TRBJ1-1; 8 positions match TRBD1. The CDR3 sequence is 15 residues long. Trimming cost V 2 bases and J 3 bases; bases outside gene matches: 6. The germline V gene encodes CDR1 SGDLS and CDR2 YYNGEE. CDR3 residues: CASSVTGGADTEAFF. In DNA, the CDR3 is TGTGCCAGCAGCGTCACAGGGGGGGCGGACACTGAAGCTTTCTTT.

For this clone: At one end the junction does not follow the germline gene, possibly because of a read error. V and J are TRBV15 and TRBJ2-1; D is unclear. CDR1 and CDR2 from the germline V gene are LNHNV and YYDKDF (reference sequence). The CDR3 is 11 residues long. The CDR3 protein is CATRRDDEQFF. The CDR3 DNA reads TGTGCCACCAGAAGAGACGATGAGCAGTTCTTC.

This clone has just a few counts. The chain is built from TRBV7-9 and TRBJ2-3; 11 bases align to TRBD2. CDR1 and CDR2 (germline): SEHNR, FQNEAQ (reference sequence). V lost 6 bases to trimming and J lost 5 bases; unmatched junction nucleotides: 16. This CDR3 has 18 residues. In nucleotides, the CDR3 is TGTGCCAGCAGAGGGGGTAGCGGGGGGGTGAGTCGAGTAGATACGCAGTATTTT. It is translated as CASRGGSGGVSRVDTQYF.

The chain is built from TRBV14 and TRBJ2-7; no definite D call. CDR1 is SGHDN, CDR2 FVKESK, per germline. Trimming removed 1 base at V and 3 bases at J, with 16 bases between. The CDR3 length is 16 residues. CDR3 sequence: CASSQGIAEPNYEQYF. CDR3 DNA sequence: TGTGCCAGCAGCCAAGGTATTGCGGAGCCGAACTACGAGCAGTACTTC. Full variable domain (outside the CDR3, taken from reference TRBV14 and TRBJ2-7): EAGVTQFPSHSVIEKGQTVTLRCDPISGHDNLYWYRRVMGKEIKFLLHFVKESKQDESGMPNNRFLAERTGGTYSTLKVQPAELEDSGVYFCASSQGIAEPNYEQYFGPGTRLTVT.

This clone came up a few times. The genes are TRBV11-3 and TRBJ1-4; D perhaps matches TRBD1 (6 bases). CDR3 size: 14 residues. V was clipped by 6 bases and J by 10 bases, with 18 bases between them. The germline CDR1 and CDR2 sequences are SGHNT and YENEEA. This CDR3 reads CASSSQGLQGKLFF. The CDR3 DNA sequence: TGTGCCAGCAGTTCACAGGGCCTACAGGGAAAACTGTTTTTT.

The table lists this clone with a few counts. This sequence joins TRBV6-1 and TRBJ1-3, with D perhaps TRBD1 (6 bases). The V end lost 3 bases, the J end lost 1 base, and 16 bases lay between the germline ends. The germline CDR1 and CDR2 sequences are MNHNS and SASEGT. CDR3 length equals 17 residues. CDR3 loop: CASSDQGRYVSGNTIYF. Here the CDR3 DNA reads TGTGCCAGCAGTGATCAGGGGCGGTATGTTTCTGGAAACACCATATATTTT.

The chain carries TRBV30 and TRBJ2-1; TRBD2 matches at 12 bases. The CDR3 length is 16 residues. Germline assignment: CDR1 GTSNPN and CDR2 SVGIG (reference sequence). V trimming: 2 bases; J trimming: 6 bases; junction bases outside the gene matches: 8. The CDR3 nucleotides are TGTGCCTGGAGTAGGACTAGCGGGACAAGGCGCAATGAGCAGTTCTTC. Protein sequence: CAWSRTSGTRRNEQFF.